This T cell receptor (beta chain) was sequenced for a study of blood T cell repertoires in COVID-19 (TCRdb year 2020). About the study as a whole: Samples covering the acute and convalescent phases of COVID-19 were provided by collaborators in the United States, Italy and Spain. The material from the prospective study consisted of cDNA or gDNA derived from T cells, B-cell-depleted T cells, or PBMCs. The dataset comprised deeply sampled blood TCRbeta repertoires from subjects exposed to, actively infected with, or recovered from COVID-19. The repertoires were made available in a free public database intended to serve as a resource for research on the immune response to SARS-CoV-2. Samples came from the ongoing ImmuneRACE study (first 160 participants) plus 1,254 subjects from 6 global collaborators. The sample metadata nearly always contained a de-identified subject ID, COVID-19 status, age in years and sex. Where available, HLA class I and class II types were taken from metadata supplied by the sample provider and were not determined by assay-based typing.

Broad study findings and their caveats: The amount of clinical and demographic metadata varied by source and participant and was provided uncurated.

V was cut back by 6 bases and J by 5 bases, leaving a gap of 11 bases between them. CDR1 is given as MDHEN and CDR2 as SYDVKM, both from the germline V gene. Spanning cysteine to phenylalanine, the CDR3 consists of 13 amino acids. Only the CDR3 DNA is retained, 39 bases long and in frame from the first base. In the case of this clone: Its cognate antigen has yet to be identified. Base qualities are not recorded, but no much larger clone differs from it by a single base.

Whole blood was collected in K2EDTA tubes by collaborating institutions according to the institutions' own protocols. For TCRbeta analysis, collaborators shipped samples in one of three forms: frozen whole blood, isolated PBMCs, or DNA extracted from either of those sample types. TCRbeta CDR3 regions were amplified from genomic DNA using the immunoSEQ Assay, a bias-controlled multiplex PCR. In the source study's methods: Within the assay, amplification of reference gene primers was used to estimate how many nucleated cells each sample contained. Sequence reads were collapsed and filtered to measure the absolute abundance of every unique TCRbeta CDR3 rearrangement. For each sample, productive Simpson clonality was calculated as the square root of Simpson's diversity index over productive rearrangements. Not all clones reach the TCRdb copy of this immuneACCESS table, which keeps in-frame sequences only. Checked studies attribute under half of the gap to unresolved V genes and leave the rest unexplained. V, J and clone size are taken as reported in that table, and D and trimming were inferred from the DNA itself. Present in this sample are 130,000 to 150,000 clones, around 86% of which were seen just once. The ten top clones hold 7% to 10% of the sample.

The sample was peripheral blood. The TCR comes from a human donor in a cohort sampled during active COVID-19. The chain employs TRBV28 and TRBJ1-5, and possibly TRBD1, on 6 matching bases. The DNA sequence is given as TGTGCCAGCAGAGGGACATTTGATCAGCCCCAGCATTTT. Translation gives CASRGTFDQPQHF.